Following are 4 T cell receptor beta chains from one sample sequenced in a study of blood T cell repertoires in COVID-19. Using immunoSEQ multiplex PCR, the repertoire was profiled, and TCRdb retains in-frame clones only, with some absent. The top ten clones hold approximately 2.7% of a sample with 200,000 or so clones, about 88% of them seen once. What was sequenced was PBMCs or T cells enriched from blood (not recorded which). These receptors were collected from a woman aged 25 to 39 who had recovered from COVID-19.

The V and J genes are TRBV5-1 and TRBJ2-7; TRBD2 is a possible D gene (5 bases). The germline V and J ends were trimmed by 0 bases and 5 bases, with 12 bases remaining between them. The CDR3 runs to 14 residues. Germline CDR1 is SGHRS and CDR2 is YFSETQ. The CDR3 reads CASSLGLFGDEQYF. For the CDR3, the DNA is TGCGCCAGCAGCTTGGGACTTTTCGGGGACGAGCAGTACTTC.

This chain connects TRBV18 to TRBJ2-7; D ambiguous. Per germline, CDR1 KGHSH and CDR2 LQKENI. V dropped 6 bases and J dropped 5 bases, with 14 bases sitting between them. The CDR3 covers 13 residues. CDR3 sequence: CASSTVGLDEQYF. CDR3 nucleotide sequence: TGTGCCAGCTCTACGGTTGGTTTGGACGAGCAGTACTTC.

The rearrangement joins TRBV19 to TRBJ1-5; D gene uncertain. The V gene lost 7 bases and the J gene lost 1 base, with 8 bases spanning the gap. Looked up from germline, CDR1 is LNHDA and CDR2 is SQIVND (reference sequence). The length of the CDR3 is 13 residues. Written as DNA, the CDR3 is TGTGCCAGTATAGCGGACAGCAATCAGCCCCAGCATTTT. Translated, it gives CASIADSNQPQHF.

This clone was counted a few times. The chain uses TRBV5-6 and TRBJ1-1, with unresolved D. This CDR3 region has 14 residues. Germline values: CDR1 SGHDT, CDR2 YYEEEE. The germline V and J ends were trimmed by 0 bases and 4 bases, with 10 bases remaining between them. CDR3 loop: CASSLGVGGTEAFF. CDR3 DNA sequence: TGTGCCAGCAGCTTGGGAGTTGGTGGCACTGAAGCTTTCTTT.